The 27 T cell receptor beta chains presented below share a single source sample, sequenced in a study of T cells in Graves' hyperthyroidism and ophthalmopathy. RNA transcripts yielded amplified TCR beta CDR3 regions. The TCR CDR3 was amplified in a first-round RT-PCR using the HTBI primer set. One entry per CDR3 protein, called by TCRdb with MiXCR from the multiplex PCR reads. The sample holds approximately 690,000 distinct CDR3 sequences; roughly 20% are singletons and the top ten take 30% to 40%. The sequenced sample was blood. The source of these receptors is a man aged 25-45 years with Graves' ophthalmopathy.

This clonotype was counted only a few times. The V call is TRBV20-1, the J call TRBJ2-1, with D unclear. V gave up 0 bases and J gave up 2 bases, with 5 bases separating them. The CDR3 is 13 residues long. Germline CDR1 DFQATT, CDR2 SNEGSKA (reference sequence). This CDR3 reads CSAREGTYNEQFF. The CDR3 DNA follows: TGCAGTGCTAGAGAGGGGACCTACAATGAGCAGTTCTTC.

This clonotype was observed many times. CDR3 DNA sequence: TGTGCCAGCAGTTATTATCGGACACTGAACACTGAAGCTTTCTTT. Translation gives CASSYYRTLNTEAFF. This rearrangement joins TRBV6-1 to TRBJ1-1; possible D gene TRBD1, 5 bases. The CDR3 consists of 15 residues. The germline V gene encodes CDR1 MNHNS and CDR2 SASEGT. Trimming removed 5 bases from V and 0 bases from J, with 13 bases in between.

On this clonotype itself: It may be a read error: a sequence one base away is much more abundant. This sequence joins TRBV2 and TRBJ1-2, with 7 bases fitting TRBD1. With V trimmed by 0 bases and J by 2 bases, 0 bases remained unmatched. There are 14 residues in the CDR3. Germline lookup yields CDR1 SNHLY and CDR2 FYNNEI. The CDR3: CASSEAGGNYGYTF. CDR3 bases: TGTGCCAGCAGTGAAGCAGGGGGCAACTATGGCTACACCTTC.

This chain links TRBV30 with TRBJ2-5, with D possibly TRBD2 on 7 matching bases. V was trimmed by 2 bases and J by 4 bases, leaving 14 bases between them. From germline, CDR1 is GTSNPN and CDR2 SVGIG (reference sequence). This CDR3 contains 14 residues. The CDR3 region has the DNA TGTGCCTGGAGTTGGGGGGGCCGGGGAGAGACCCAGTACTTC. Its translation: CAWSWGGRGETQYF.

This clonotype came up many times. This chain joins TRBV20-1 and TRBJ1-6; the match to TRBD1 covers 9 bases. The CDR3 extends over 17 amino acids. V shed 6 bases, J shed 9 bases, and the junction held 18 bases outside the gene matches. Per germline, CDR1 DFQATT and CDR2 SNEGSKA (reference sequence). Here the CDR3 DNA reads TGCAGTGCACCCACCCTGGGGGTACAGGGGGCAGGTTCACCCCTCCACTTT. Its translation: CSAPTLGVQGAGSPLHF.

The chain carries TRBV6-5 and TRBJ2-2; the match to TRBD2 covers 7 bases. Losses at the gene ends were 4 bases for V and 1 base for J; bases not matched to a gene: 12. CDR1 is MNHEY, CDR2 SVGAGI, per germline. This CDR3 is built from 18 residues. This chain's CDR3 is CASSSKLGGVGNTGELFF. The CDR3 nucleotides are TGTGCCAGCAGTTCCAAACTGGGAGGGGTGGGGAACACCGGGGAGCTGTTTTTT.

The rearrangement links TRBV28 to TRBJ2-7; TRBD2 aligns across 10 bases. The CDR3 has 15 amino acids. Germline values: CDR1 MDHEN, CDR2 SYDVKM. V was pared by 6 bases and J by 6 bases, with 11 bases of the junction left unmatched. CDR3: CASRVQSGRAREQYF. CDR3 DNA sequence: TGTGCCAGCAGAGTCCAAAGCGGGAGGGCCCGCGAGCAGTACTTC.

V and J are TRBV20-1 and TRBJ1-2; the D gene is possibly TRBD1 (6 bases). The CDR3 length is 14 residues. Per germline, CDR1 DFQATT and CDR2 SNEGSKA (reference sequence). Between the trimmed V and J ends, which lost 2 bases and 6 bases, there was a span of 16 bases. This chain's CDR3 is CSARHRVTGNGYTF. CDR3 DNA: TGCAGTGCTAGACACAGGGTAACGGGGAATGGCTACACCTTC.

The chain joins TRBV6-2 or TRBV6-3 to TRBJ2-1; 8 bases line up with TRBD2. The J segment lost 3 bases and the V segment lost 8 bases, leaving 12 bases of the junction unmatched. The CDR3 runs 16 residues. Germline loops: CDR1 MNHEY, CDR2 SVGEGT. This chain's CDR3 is CASQEGSGILYNEQFF. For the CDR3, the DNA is TGTGCCAGCCAGGAGGGTAGCGGGATTCTCTACAATGAGCAGTTCTTC.

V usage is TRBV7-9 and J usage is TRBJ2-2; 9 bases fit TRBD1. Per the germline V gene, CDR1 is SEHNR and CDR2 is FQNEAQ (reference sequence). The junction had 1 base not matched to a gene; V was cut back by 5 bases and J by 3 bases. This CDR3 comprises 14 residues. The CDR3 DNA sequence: TGTGCCAGCAGCCGGACAGGGGACACCGGGGAGCTGTTTTTT. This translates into CASSRTGDTGELFF. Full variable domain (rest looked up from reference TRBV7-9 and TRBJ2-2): DTGVSQNPRHKITKRGQNVTFRCDPISEHNRLYWYRQTLGQGPEFLTYFQNEAQLEKSRLLSDRFSAERPKGSFSTLEIQRTEQGDSAMYLCASSRTGDTGELFFGEGSRLTVL.

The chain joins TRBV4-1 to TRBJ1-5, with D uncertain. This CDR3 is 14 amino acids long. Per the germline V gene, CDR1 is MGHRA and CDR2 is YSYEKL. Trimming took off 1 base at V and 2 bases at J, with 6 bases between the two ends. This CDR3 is CASSQVRGNQPQHF. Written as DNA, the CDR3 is TGCGCCAGCAGCCAAGTGAGAGGCAATCAGCCCCAGCATTTT.

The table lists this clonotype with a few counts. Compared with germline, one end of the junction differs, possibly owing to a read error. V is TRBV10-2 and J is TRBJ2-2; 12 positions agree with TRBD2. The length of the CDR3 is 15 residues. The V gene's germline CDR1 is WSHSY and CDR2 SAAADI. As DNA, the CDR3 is TGTGCCAGCAGTGAGACTAGCGGGAGCCCCGGGGAGCTGTTTTTT. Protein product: CASSETSGSPGELFF.

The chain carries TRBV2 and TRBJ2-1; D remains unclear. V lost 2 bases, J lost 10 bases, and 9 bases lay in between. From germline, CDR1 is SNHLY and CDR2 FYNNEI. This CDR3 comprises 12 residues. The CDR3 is CASSEPTEEQFF. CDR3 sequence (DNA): TGTGCCAGCAGTGAACCCACCGAGGAGCAGTTCTTC.

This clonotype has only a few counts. Here the CDR3 reads CASGDRNEKLFF. Written as DNA, the CDR3 is TGCGCCAGCGGCGACAGGAATGAAAAACTGTTTTTT. V gene TRBV10-1 combines with J gene TRBJ1-4, with D possibly TRBD1 on 6 matching bases. The length of the CDR3 is 12 residues. Germline values: CDR1 WNHNN, CDR2 SYGVQD (reference sequence). V was pared by 8 bases and J by 5 bases, with 9 bases between.

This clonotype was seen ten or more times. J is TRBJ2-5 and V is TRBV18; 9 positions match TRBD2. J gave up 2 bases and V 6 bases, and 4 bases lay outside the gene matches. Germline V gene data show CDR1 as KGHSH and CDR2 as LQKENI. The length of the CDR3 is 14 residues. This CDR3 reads CASSFLAGQETQYF. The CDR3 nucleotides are TGTGCCAGCTCCTTCCTAGCGGGGCAAGAGACCCAGTACTTC.

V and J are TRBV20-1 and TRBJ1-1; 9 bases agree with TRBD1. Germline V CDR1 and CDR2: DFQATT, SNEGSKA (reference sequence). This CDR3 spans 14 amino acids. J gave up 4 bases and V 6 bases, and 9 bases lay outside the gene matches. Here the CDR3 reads CSASNTGGFTEAFF. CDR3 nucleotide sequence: TGCAGTGCATCCAATACAGGGGGCTTCACTGAAGCTTTCTTT.

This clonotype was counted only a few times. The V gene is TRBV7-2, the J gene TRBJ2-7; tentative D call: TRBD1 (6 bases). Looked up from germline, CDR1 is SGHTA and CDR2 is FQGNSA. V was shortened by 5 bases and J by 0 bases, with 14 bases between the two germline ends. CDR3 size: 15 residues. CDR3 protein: CASSRRGVSSYEQYF. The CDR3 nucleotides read TGTGCCAGCAGCCGCAGGGGCGTCAGCTCCTACGAGCAGTACTTC. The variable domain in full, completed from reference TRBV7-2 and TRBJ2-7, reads GAGVSQSPSNKVTEKGKDVELRCDPISGHTALYWYRQSLGQGLEFLIYFQGNSAPDKSGLPSDRFSAERTGGSVSTLTIQRTQQEDSAVYLCASSRRGVSSYEQYFGPGTRLTVT.

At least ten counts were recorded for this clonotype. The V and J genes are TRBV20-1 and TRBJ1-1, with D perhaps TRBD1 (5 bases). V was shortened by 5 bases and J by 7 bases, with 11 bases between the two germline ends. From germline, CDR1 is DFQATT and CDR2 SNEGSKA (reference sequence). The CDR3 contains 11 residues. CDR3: CSAWGRIEAFF. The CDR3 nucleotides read TGCAGTGCTTGGGGACGGATTGAAGCTTTCTTT.

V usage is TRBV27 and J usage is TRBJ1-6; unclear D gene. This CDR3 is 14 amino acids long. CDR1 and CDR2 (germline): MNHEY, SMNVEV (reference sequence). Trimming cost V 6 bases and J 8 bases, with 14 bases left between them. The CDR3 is CASRFWADYSPLHF. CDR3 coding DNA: TGTGCCAGCAGGTTTTGGGCTGATTATTCACCCCTCCACTTT.

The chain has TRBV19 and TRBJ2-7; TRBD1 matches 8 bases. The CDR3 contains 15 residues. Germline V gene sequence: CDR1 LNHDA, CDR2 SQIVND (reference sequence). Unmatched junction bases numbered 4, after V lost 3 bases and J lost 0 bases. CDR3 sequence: CASSMSTGDSYEQYF. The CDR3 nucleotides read TGTGCCAGTAGTATGTCGACAGGGGACTCCTACGAGCAGTACTTC.

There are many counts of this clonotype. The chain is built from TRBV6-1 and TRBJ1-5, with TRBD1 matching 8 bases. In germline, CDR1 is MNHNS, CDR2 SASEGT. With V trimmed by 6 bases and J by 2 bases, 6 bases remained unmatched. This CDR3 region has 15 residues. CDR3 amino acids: CASRQDRARNQPQHF. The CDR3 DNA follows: TGTGCCAGCAGGCAGGACAGGGCCCGCAATCAGCCCCAGCATTTT.

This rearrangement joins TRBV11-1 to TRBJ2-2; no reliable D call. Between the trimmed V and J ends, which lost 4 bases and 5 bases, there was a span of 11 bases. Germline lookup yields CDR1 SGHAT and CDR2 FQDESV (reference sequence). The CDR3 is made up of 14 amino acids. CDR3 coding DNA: TGTGCCAGCAGCTCATTAGGACGAACCGGGGAGCTGTTTTTT. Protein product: CASSSLGRTGELFF.

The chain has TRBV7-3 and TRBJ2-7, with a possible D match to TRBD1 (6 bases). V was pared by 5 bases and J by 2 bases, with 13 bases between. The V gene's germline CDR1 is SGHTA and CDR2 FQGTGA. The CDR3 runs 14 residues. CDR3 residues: CASSRPQGTYEQYF. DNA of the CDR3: TGTGCCAGCAGCCGCCCACAGGGAACCTACGAGCAGTACTTC.

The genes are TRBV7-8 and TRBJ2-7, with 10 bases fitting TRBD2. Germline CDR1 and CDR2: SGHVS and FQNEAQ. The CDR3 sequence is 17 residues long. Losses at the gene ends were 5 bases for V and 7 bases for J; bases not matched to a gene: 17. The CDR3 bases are TGTGCCAGCAGCCTAACCCCCCCAGCGGGAGGGCCACGGGAGCAGTACTTC. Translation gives CASSLTPPAGGPREQYF.

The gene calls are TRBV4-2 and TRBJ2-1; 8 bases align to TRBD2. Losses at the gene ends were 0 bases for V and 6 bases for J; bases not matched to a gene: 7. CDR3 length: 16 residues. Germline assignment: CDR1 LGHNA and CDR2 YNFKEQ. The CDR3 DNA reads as TGTGCCAGCAGCCAAGAGGCGCAGCGGGAGATCAATGAGCAGTTCTTC. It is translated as CASSQEAQREINEQFF.

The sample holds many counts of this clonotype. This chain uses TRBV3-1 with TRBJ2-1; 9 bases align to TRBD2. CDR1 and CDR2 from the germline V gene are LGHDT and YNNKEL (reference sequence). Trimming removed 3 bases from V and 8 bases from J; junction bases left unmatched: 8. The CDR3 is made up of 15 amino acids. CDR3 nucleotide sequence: TGTGCCAGCAGCCACATAGCGGGAGTAGGGGATGAGCAGTTCTTC. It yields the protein CASSHIAGVGDEQFF.

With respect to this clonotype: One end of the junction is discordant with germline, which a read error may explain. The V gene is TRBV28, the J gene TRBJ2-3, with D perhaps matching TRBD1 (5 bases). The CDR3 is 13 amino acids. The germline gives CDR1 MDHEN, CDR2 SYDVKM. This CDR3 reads CASSSSAQDTRYF. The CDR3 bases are TGTGCCAGCAGCTCCTCTGCACAGGATACGCGGTATTTT.